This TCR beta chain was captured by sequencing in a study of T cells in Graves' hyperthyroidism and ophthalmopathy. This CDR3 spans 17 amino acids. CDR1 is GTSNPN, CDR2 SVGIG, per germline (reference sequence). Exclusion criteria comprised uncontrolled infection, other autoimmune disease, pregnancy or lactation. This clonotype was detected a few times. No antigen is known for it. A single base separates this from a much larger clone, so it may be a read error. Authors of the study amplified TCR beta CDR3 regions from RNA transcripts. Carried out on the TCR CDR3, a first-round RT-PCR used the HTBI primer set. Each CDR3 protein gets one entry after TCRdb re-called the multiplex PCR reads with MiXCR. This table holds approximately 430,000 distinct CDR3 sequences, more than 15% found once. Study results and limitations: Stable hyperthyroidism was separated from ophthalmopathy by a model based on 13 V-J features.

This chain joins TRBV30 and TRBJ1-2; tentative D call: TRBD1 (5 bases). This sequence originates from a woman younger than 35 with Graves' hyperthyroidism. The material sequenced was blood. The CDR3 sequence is CVWSRGQGPSTNYGYTF. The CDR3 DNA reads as TGTGTCTGGAGTAGGGGCCAAGGGCCCTCTACTAACTATGGCTACACCTTC. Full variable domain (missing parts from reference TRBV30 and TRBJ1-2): SQTIHQWPATLVQPVGSPLSLECTVEGTSNPNLYWYRQAAGRGLQLLFYSVGIGQISSEVPQNLSASRPQDRQFILSSKKLLLSDSGFYLCVWSRGQGPSTNYGYTFGSGTRLTVV.